Presented here are 30 T cell receptor beta chains from one specimen sequenced in a study of graft-versus-host responses after intestinal transplantation. Using immunoSEQ multiplex PCR, the repertoire was profiled, and TCRdb retains in-frame clones only, with some absent. The sample records about 9,700 clones, approximately 30% being singletons. The source was alloreactive CD4+ T cells from a mixed lymphocyte reaction culture, collected before transplantation. The sample's subset: CFSE-low proliferating T cells sorted from roughly six-day pre-transplant mixed lymphocyte reaction (GvH or HvG direction). These receptors were taken from a human patient who was an organ donor for intestinal transplantation.

This clone was counted only a few times. The chain employs TRBV9 and TRBJ1-5; D call uncertain. CDR1 and CDR2 (germline): SGDLS, YYNGEE. This CDR3 region has 14 residues. The V gene lost 0 bases and the J gene lost 5 bases, with 9 bases spanning the gap. The CDR3 sequence is CASSVDVSDQPQHF. CDR3 sequence (DNA): TGTGCCAGCAGCGTAGATGTCAGTGATCAGCCCCAGCATTTT.

This clone was counted a few times. The CDR3, as DNA: TGTGCCAGCAGCACTCGGGACGGACGGCCCTACAATGAGCAGTTCTTC. Translation gives CASSTRDGRPYNEQFF. This chain joins TRBV9 and TRBJ2-1; D tentatively fits TRBD1 or TRBD2 (5 bases each). The CDR3 totals 16 residues. V was shortened by 4 bases and J by 2 bases, with 16 bases between the two germline ends. Germline V gives CDR1 SGDLS, CDR2 YYNGEE.

In its sample, this clone ranks as medium-sized (0.01 to 0.1%). The rearrangement links TRBV11-2 to TRBJ1-6, with D hard to call. V lost 5 bases, J lost 7 bases, and 21 bases lay in between. This CDR3 region has 17 residues. The germline V gene encodes CDR1 SGHAT and CDR2 FQNNGV. The DNA for the CDR3 is TGTGCCAGCAGCGCGGCGTCCCATCCCACTCAGAATTCACCCCTCCACTTT. This gives the protein CASSAASHPTQNSPLHF.

This clone has more than one count but fewer than ten. The chain joins TRBV2 to TRBJ2-7; D is unresolved. There are 11 residues in the CDR3. Trimming took off 5 bases at V and 5 bases at J, with 7 bases between the two ends. Germline loops: CDR1 SNHLY, CDR2 FYNNEI. The chain's CDR3 is CASSLVDEQYF. In DNA, the CDR3 is TGTGCCAGCAGTTTGGTGGACGAGCAGTACTTC.

The chain carries TRBV18 and TRBJ2-5; D gene ambiguous. Germline CDR1 is KGHSH and CDR2 is LQKENI. The CDR3 totals 12 residues. Trimming took off 4 bases at V and 3 bases at J, with 6 bases between the two ends. The CDR3 nucleotides read TGTGCCAGCTCACAAAACGAAGAGACCCAGTACTTC. This codes for CASSQNEETQYF.

The chain combines TRBV19 with TRBJ2-7; D unresolved. With 1 base removed from V and 2 bases from J, the gap between germline ends came to 9 bases. The germline V gene has CDR1 LNHDA and CDR2 SQIVND (reference sequence). The CDR3 is made up of 14 amino acids. The CDR3 is CASSIGSSAYEQYF. CDR3 in DNA: TGTGCCAGTAGTATAGGGTCTTCCGCCTACGAGCAGTACTTC.

By its share, this clone is medium-sized. The rearrangement links TRBV19 to TRBJ2-2; D may be TRBD2 (5 bases). Trimming stripped 7 bases from V and 7 bases from J, with 13 bases between. This CDR3 region has 13 residues. Germline CDR1 reads LNHDA; CDR2 reads SQIVND (reference sequence). The DNA for the CDR3 is TGTGCCAGTAAGACCGGGGTCGGCGGGGAGCTGTTTTTT. Translated: CASKTGVGGELFF.

Only a few counts were recorded for this clone. The chain employs TRBV4-3 and TRBJ1-2, with D perhaps TRBD1 (5 bases). Trimming cost V 2 bases and J 0 bases, with 16 bases left between them. The CDR3 runs to 17 residues. Germline CDR1 reads LGHNA; CDR2 reads YSLEER. CDR3 nucleotide sequence: TGCGCCAGCAGCCAAACGGATTTCCGGGGGACTAACTATGGCTACACCTTC. It is translated as CASSQTDFRGTNYGYTF.

The chain employs TRBV6-1 and TRBJ1-2, with 8 bases matching TRBD1. V was clipped by 6 bases and J by 4 bases; unmatched bases: 7. Per the germline V gene, CDR1 is MNHNS and CDR2 is SASEGT. This CDR3 is built from 14 residues. CDR3 coding DNA: TGTGCCAGCAGCCTGACAGGGGACATCTATGGCTACACCTTC. Encoded protein: CASSLTGDIYGYTF.

Points on this clone: Its ends do not fully match the called genes, so a read error is possible. In the same sample, other DNA sequences code for this CDR3. The J gene is TRBJ2-7, the V gene TRBV2; TRBD2 might be the D (6 bases). Germline V gene data show CDR1 as SNHLY and CDR2 as FYNNEI. The CDR3 length is 14 residues. CDR3 amino acids: CASSWSSGDNEQYF. The CDR3 nucleotides are TGCGCCAGCAGCTGGAGTAGCGGCGACAACGAGCAGTACTTC.

This clone qualifies as medium-sized. The V and J genes are TRBV6-5 and TRBJ1-1; TRBD1 might be the D (6 bases). This CDR3 region has 15 residues. Germline lookup yields CDR1 MNHEY and CDR2 SVGAGI. V lost 0 bases to trimming and J lost 3 bases, with 11 bases between them. The CDR3 DNA follows: TGTGCCAGCAGTTACTCGATAGACAGGTACACTGAAGCTTTCTTT. It specifies CASSYSIDRYTEAFF.

Remarks on this clone: A read error is likely, as this CDR3 ends without the conserved phenylalanine or tryptophan. The V and J genes are TRBV30 and TRBJ1-6, with a weak D call TRBD1 (6 bases). The CDR3 consists of 13 residues. Germline CDR1 is GTSNPN and CDR2 is SVGIG (reference sequence). CDR3: CAWGVQGNSPLHS. DNA for the CDR3: TGTGCCTGGGGTGTACAGGGTAATTCACCCCTCCACTCT.

The chain employs TRBV7-2 and TRBJ1-1; no definite D call. Germline values: CDR1 SGHTA, CDR2 FQGNSA. The CDR3 is 13 amino acids. V shed 0 bases and J shed 8 bases, with 10 bases lying between them. In DNA form, the CDR3 reads TGTGCCAGCAGCTTAGCGAGCGGGGTCGAAGCTTTCTTT. The encoded protein is CASSLASGVEAFF.

The chain uses TRBV6-8 and TRBJ2-5; 7 positions agree with TRBD1. CDR1 and CDR2 (germline): MNHGY, SAAAGT. Unmatched junction bases numbered 2, after V lost 6 bases and J lost 1 base. There are 13 residues in the CDR3. This CDR3 reads CASSRDSQETQYF. CDR3 DNA sequence: TGTGCCAGCAGCCGGGACAGCCAAGAGACCCAGTACTTC.

The chain joins TRBV7-8 to TRBJ2-4, with D possibly being TRBD1 or TRBD2 (6 bases each). Germline CDR1 and CDR2: SGHVS and FQNEAQ. The V gene lost 2 bases and the J gene lost 3 bases, with 17 bases spanning the gap. The length of the CDR3 is 17 residues. This chain's CDR3 is CASSLLWGAVVKNIQYF. The CDR3 DNA reads as TGTGCCAGCAGCTTATTGTGGGGGGCAGTGGTCAAAAACATTCAGTACTTC.

This clone is deemed medium-sized. The rearrangement joins TRBV5-6 to TRBJ2-2, with D perhaps TRBD1 (6 bases). The CDR3 is made up of 15 amino acids. Trimming took off 1 base at V and 6 bases at J, with 13 bases between the two ends. The germline CDR1 and CDR2 sequences are SGHDT and YYEEEE. The CDR3 DNA reads TGTGCCAGCAGCTTGCCAGGGGATGGTCCCGGGGAGCTGTTTTTT. Translation: CASSLPGDGPGELFF.

J is TRBJ1-1 and V is TRBV6-1; D ambiguous. This CDR3 is built from 11 residues. Germline lookup yields CDR1 MNHNS and CDR2 SASEGT. The V end lost 4 bases, the J end lost 4 bases, and 4 bases lay between the germline ends. CDR3 coding DNA: TGTGCCAGCAGTGGAGGCACTGAAGCTTTCTTT. Protein product: CASSGGTEAFF.

CDR3 DNA: TGTGCCAGCAGCGCACCGGGCAGGGACCAGCCCCAGCATTTT. It yields the protein CASSAPGRDQPQHF. J is TRBJ1-5 and V is TRBV5-6; perhaps TRBD1 as D (5 bases). The V end was cut by 4 bases, the J end by 7 bases, with 15 bases between. There are 14 residues in the CDR3. Germline CDR1 SGHDT, CDR2 YYEEEE. Looking up the rest from reference TRBV5-6 and TRBJ1-5 gives the full variable domain: DAGVTQSPTHLIKTRGQQVTLRCSPKSGHDTVSWYQQALGQGPQFIFQYYEEEERQRGNFPDRFSGHQFPNYSSELNVNALLLGDSALYLCASSAPGRDQPQHFGDGTRLSIL.

The rearrangement uses TRBV18 and TRBJ1-1; 7 bases are a match to TRBD1. The CDR3 spans 19 residues. The germline V gene has CDR1 KGHSH and CDR2 LQKENI. V was clipped by 3 bases and J by 1 base; unmatched bases: 17. CDR3 DNA sequence: TGTGCCAGCTCACCGACAGGACAGGAGTCGGGATATTGGAACACTGAAGCTTTCTTT. The encoded protein is CASSPTGQESGYWNTEAFF.

The chain joins TRBV6-5 to TRBJ1-2; 7 positions match TRBD1. The CDR3 has 13 residues. V dropped 6 bases and J dropped 4; count of bases not matched to a gene: 5. The germline V gene encodes CDR1 MNHEY and CDR2 SVGAGI. The DNA of the CDR3 is TGTGCCAGCAGACAACAGGGGATCTATGGCTACACCTTC. Protein product: CASRQQGIYGYTF.

Within the sample, this clone is medium-sized. CDR3 DNA: TGTGCCAGCAGCTTACTAGCGGGGGGGCACAATGAGCAGTTCTTC. Encoded protein: CASSLLAGGHNEQFF. The V call is TRBV7-6, the J call TRBJ2-1, with 12 nucleotides matching TRBD2. The length of the CDR3 is 15 residues. Looked up from germline, CDR1 is SGHVS and CDR2 is FNYEAQ. With V trimmed by 2 bases and J by 5 bases, 1 base remained unmatched.

V usage is TRBV2 and J usage is TRBJ2-7; 11 bases match TRBD1. V trimming: 8 bases; J trimming: 4 bases; junction bases outside the gene matches: 4. In germline, CDR1 is SNHLY, CDR2 FYNNEI. CDR3 size: 13 residues. The CDR3 bases are TGTGCCAGCGGCTGGGACAGGGGGTACGAGCAGTACTTC. Translated, it gives CASGWDRGYEQYF. The full variable domain, completed using reference TRBV2 and TRBJ2-7, is EPEVTQTPSHQVTQMGQEVILRCVPISNHLYFYWYRQILGQKVEFLVSFYNNEISEKSEIFDDQFSVERPDGSNFTLKIRSTKLEDSAMYFCASGWDRGYEQYFGPGTRLTVT.

This clone appeared a few times. The chain employs TRBV2 and TRBJ1-1, with D tentatively TRBD1 (5 bases). V was shortened by 7 bases and J by 5 bases, with 14 bases between the two germline ends. This CDR3 comprises 13 residues. From germline, CDR1 is SNHLY and CDR2 FYNNEI. DNA of the CDR3: TGTGCCAGCAACGCGCTCAGGGAGACTGAAGCTTTCTTT. This encodes CASNALRETEAFF. The entire variable domain, with the rest obtained from reference TRBV2 and TRBJ1-1, is as follows: EPEVTQTPSHQVTQMGQEVILRCVPISNHLYFYWYRQILGQKVEFLVSFYNNEISEKSEIFDDQFSVERPDGSNFTLKIRSTKLEDSAMYFCASNALRETEAFFGQGTRLTVV.

About this clone: Other DNA variants within this sample encode the same CDR3. This rearrangement joins TRBV13 to TRBJ1-2; 8 bases map to TRBD1. This CDR3 is 17 amino acids long. Germline-derived CDR1 and CDR2 are PRHDT and FYEKMQ (reference sequence). V shed 5 bases and J 1 base; nucleotides not matched to a gene: 12. CDR3 DNA sequence: TGTGCCAGCAGCAACTCCGGGACAGGACTAAATAACTATGGCTACACCTTC. This codes for CASSNSGTGLNNYGYTF.

The V and J genes are TRBV6-6 and TRBJ2-3; 12 bases match TRBD1. The CDR3 contains 14 residues. Germline V gene sequence: CDR1 MNHNY, CDR2 SVGAGI (reference sequence). With 2 bases clipped from V and 8 bases from J, the junction kept 2 bases outside the gene matches. The DNA of the CDR3 is TGTGCCAGCAGTTACGGGACAGGGGGCGTTACGCAGTATTTT. This translates into CASSYGTGGVTQYF.

The chain couples TRBV7-9 to TRBJ1-2, with D possibly being TRBD1 (5 bases). The CDR3 contains 16 residues. V was pared by 1 base and J by 2 bases, with 14 bases between. CDR1 is SEHNR and CDR2 is FQNEAQ in the germline V gene (reference sequence). The CDR3 region has the DNA TGTGCCAGCAGCTTAGGTTTTTTGAGGGGAAACTATGGCTACACCTTC. This sequence encodes CASSLGFLRGNYGYTF.

The chain is built from TRBV11-2 and TRBJ2-7; 7 positions agree with TRBD1. Trimming at V came to 5 bases and at J to 5 bases, leaving 12 bases not matched to a gene. The CDR3 runs to 15 residues. The V gene's germline CDR1 is SGHAT and CDR2 FQNNGV. The CDR3, as DNA: TGTGCCAGCAGCCAGCTCCGAGACAGGGCGAACGAGCAGTACTTC. This gives the protein CASSQLRDRANEQYF.

In its sample, this clone ranks as medium-sized. The V call is TRBV12-2, the J call TRBJ2-7; the table names TRBD2, a call not compared with the DNA. TRBV12-2 has pseudogene status. The CDR3 has 15 residues. The chain's CDR3 is CASRPVPGTSGEQYF. Written as DNA, the CDR3 is TGTGCAAGTCGCCCAGTGCCCGGGACTAGCGGCGAGCAGTACTTC.

The rearrangement links TRBV5-5 to TRBJ2-1, with D unclear. Trimming took off 0 bases at V and 4 bases at J, with 5 bases between the two ends. CDR3 length: 13 residues. The germline V gene encodes CDR1 SGHKS and CDR2 YYEKEE (reference sequence). CDR3 DNA sequence: TGTGCCAGCAGCTTGGGTACTTACAATGAGCAGTTCTTC. Its protein product is CASSLGTYNEQFF.

In its sample, this clone is large. The chain joins TRBV6-1 to TRBJ2-5, with TRBD1 identical over 7 bases. This CDR3 region has 13 residues. Losses at the gene ends were 6 bases for V and 1 base for J; bases not matched to a gene: 2. Germline V lookup: CDR1 MNHNS, CDR2 SASEGT. CDR3 bases: TGTGCCAGCAGCCGGGACAGCCAAGAGACCCAGTACTTC. Translating it yields CASSRDSQETQYF.